The T cell receptor beta chain under discussion was sequenced for a study of blood T cell repertoires in COVID-19 (dated by TCRdb to 2020 to 2022). Regarding the research as a whole: Samples covering the acute and convalescent phases of COVID-19 were provided by collaborators in the United States, Italy and Spain. The repertoires were made available in a free public database intended to serve as a resource for research on the immune response to SARS-CoV-2. A de-identified subject ID, COVID-19 status, age in years and sex were almost always included in the sample metadata. Subjects who had been exposed to COVID-19, were actively infected with it, or had recovered from it provided the deeply sampled blood TCRbeta repertoires that made up the dataset. HLA class I and class II types, where available, came from metadata supplied by the sample provider rather than from assay-based typing. The prospective study material was composed of cDNA or gDNA derived from T cells, B-cell-depleted T cells, or PBMCs. Samples were obtained from the ongoing ImmuneRACE study (first 160 participants) and from 1,000 to 1,500 subjects provided by 6 global collaborators.

This clone appeared a few times. Its target antigen remains unknown. No quality values exist for individual bases; no much larger clone is one base distant. The CDR3 spans 13 residues, from the cysteine through the phenylalanine. Only CDR3 DNA is held: 39 bases, read in frame from base 1. The junction carries 10 bases between V and J, which are trimmed by 5 bases and 2 bases respectively. Reading the germline V gene gives CDR1 SGHVS and CDR2 FNYEAQ. What the research found in general, with its limitations: The quantity of clinical and demographic metadata differed by source and by participant and was supplied without curation.

TCRbeta CDR3 regions were amplified from genomic DNA using the immunoSEQ Assay, a bias-controlled multiplex PCR. On the study's bioinformatics: The number of nucleated cells in each sample was estimated by amplification of reference gene primers within the assay. Sequence reads were collapsed and filtered to measure the absolute abundance of every unique TCRbeta CDR3 rearrangement. Productive Simpson clonality was computed per sample as the square root of Simpson's diversity index over productive rearrangements. Sourced from immuneACCESS, this table was stored by TCRdb with only in-frame sequences that have V and J called. A share of the clones is absent; for the studies checked, an unresolved V gene accounts for under half, and the remainder has no known explanation. V, J and clone size are those of that table, while D and trimming were read from the DNA. The sample table holds about 230,000 clones, of which roughly 89% were seen once. The ten biggest clones cover 3.5% to 4.5% of the sample.

Enrolling through a virtual design, the prospective study's participants ranged in age from roughly 18 to 90 years and lived across more than 20 United States geographic areas. Cohort assignment in the prospective study relied on participant-reported clinical history from a screening survey and a study questionnaire. Each participant in the prospective study had whole blood, serum and a nasopharyngeal or oropharyngeal swab collected by mobile phlebotomists. Additional blood draws and questionnaires over an approximately two-month period could optionally be provided by prospective study participants. Prospective study blood samples were shipped either frozen or at room temperature before DNA extraction.

The chain is assembled from TRBV7-6 and TRBJ2-7, and perhaps TRBD1 as D gene, on 6 matching bases. Sample: PBMCs or T cells enriched from blood (not recorded which). The source of this sequence is a woman aged 25 to 45 with acute COVID-19. The sequence in DNA is TGTGCCAGCAGCCACAGGGAAACCTACGAGCAGTACTTC. It codes for CASSHRETYEQYF.